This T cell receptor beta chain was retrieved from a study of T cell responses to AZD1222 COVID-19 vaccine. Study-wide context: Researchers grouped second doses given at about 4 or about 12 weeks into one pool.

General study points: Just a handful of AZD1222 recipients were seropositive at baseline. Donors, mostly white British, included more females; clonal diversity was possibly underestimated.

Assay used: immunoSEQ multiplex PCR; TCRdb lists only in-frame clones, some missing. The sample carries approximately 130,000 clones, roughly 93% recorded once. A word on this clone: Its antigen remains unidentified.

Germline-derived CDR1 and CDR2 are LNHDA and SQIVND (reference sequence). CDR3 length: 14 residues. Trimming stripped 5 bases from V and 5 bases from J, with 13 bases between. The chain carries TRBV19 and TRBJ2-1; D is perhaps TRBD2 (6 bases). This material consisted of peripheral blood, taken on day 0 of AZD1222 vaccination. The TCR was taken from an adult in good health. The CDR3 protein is CASSPRDSNNEQFF. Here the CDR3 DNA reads TGTGCCAGTAGTCCCCGGGACTCTAACAATGAGCAGTTCTTC.